Listed below are T cell receptor beta chains from one sample, sequenced in a study of T-cell memory formation after mild COVID-19. TCRdb reanalysed the 5' RACE reads using MiXCR and keeps one entry per CDR3 protein. The table has almost 350,000 distinct CDR3 sequences, less than 25% seen once. Sequenced input: PBMCs or a T cell subset sorted from them (not recorded which). These receptors were collected from a man aged 18 to 35 who had mild COVID-19 (a few samples of this study predate the infection). Cell type and time point are not known. CDR3s include the opening cysteine and the closing phenylalanine or tryptophan. D genes are given only for firm matches. Size values are once, few and many counts, or a class for expanded clones, and some rows have none.

DNA,CDR3,V,J,D,size
TGTGCCATCAGTGACGGGGGTGTCGCTGGAAACACCATATATTTT,CAISDGGVAGNTIYF,TRBV10-3,TRBJ1-3,.,.
TGCGCCAGCAGGGACTCGAGCTCTGGAAACACCATATATTTT,CASRDSSSGNTIYF,TRBV5-1,TRBJ1-3,.,.
TGTGCCAGCAGCCAAGAGCTTCTAGGGCTCAATCAGCCCCAGCATTTT,CASSQELLGLNQPQHF,TRBV4-2,TRBJ1-5,.,.
TGTGCCACCAGTGAGGGTAGCGGGGTGAATACGCAGTATTTT,CATSEGSGVNTQYF,TRBV24-1,TRBJ2-3,TRBD2,.
TGTGCCAGCAGCTTATCCCGGGTCTCAGAGACCCAGTACTTC,CASSLSRVSETQYF,TRBV7-2,TRBJ2-5,.,few
TGTGCCAGCAGCCTTAACAGGGTTCGGGGTGAAAAACTGTTTTTT,CASSLNRVRGEKLFF,TRBV5-6,TRBJ1-4,.,few
TGTGCCAGCAGCGTAGTTGGGCTAGCGGGGCGGGTTGAGCAGTTCTTC,CASSVVGLAGRVEQFF,TRBV9,TRBJ2-1,TRBD2,.
TGTGCCAGCAGTTTATCAGGAAGTAACACTGAAGCTTTCTTT,CASSLSGSNTEAFF,TRBV27,TRBJ1-1,.,.
TGCAGTGCTACCTTAGATAGCAATCAGCCCCAGCATTTT,CSATLDSNQPQHF,TRBV20-1,TRBJ1-5,.,few
TGTGCCAGCAGCTTGACTGGTGGGGCCGGGGAGCTGTTTTTT,CASSLTGGAGELFF,TRBV5-4,TRBJ2-2,.,few
TGTGCCATCAGTGAGTCGACACTTACTGACACTGAAGCTTTCTTT,CAISESTLTDTEAFF,TRBV10-3,TRBJ1-1,.,.
TGCAGCGCGACCTCGACTAGCGGGGGGGAGACCCAGTACTTC,CSATSTSGGETQYF,TRBV29-1,TRBJ2-5,TRBD2,many
TGCGCCAGGGGGACTGCCGACCGTCCCACCGGGGGGGAAGAGACCCAGTACTTC,CARGTADRPTGGEETQYF,TRBV5-1,TRBJ2-5,TRBD2,.
TGTGCCAGCAGCCGAAGCGGGGTGGGAAAGACCCAGTACTTC,CASSRSGVGKTQYF,TRBV11-2,TRBJ2-5,TRBD2,once
TGCAGCGTTGAATCCAGAGGAAACACCATATATTTT,CSVESRGNTIYF,TRBV29-1,TRBJ1-3,.,few